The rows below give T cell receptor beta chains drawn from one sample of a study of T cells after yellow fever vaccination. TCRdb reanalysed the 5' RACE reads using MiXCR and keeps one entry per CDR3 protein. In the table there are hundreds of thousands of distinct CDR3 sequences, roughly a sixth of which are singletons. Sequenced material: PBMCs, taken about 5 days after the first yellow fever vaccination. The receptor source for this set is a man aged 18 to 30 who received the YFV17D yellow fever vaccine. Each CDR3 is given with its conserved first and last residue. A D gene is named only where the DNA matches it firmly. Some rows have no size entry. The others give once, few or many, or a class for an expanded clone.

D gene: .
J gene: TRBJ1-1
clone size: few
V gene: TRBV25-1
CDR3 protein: CASSEFWGGANTEAFF
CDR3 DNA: TGTGCCAGCAGTGAATTTTGGGGGGGGGCGAACACTGAAGCTTTCTTT

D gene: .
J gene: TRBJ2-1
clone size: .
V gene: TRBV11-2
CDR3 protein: CASSLPGAGDYSYNEQFF
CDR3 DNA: TGTGCCAGCAGCCTGCCAGGGGCAGGGGATTATTCCTACAATGAGCAGTTCTTC

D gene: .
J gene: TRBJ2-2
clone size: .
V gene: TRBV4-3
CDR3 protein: CASSLSGGPTNTGELFF
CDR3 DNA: TGCGCCAGCAGCCTGTCCGGGGGCCCTACGAACACCGGGGAGCTGTTTTTT

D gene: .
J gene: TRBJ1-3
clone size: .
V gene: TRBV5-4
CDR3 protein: CASSFLTPSSGNTIYF
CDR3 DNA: TGTGCCAGCAGCTTCCTGACACCTAGCTCTGGAAACACCATATATTTT

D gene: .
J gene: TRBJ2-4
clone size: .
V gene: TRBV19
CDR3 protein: CASSMRVYGNIQYF
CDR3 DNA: TGTGCCAGTAGTATGAGAGTGTATGGGAACATTCAGTACTTC

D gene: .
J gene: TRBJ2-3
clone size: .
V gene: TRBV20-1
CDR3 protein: CSAIGFGRYTDTQYF
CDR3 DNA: TGCAGTGCTATCGGATTCGGGCGATACACAGATACGCAGTATTTT

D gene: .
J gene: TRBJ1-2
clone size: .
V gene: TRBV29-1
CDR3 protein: CSVEGNYYGYTF
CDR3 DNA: TGCAGCGTTGAGGGGAATTACTACGGCTACACCTTC

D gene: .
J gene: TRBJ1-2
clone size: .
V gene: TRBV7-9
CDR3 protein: CASSLETGRGYTF
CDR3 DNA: TGTGCCAGCAGCTTAGAAACAGGGCGAGGCTACACCTTC

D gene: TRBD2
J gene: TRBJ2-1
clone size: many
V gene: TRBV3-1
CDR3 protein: CASSQTGARGGEQFF
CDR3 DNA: TGTGCCAGCAGCCAGACTGGGGCTCGGGGGGGTGAGCAGTTCTTC

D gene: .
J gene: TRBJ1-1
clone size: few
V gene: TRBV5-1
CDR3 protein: CASSSSRGSSSFF
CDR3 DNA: TGCGCCAGCAGCTCAAGTAGGGGCTCCTCTTCTTTCTTT

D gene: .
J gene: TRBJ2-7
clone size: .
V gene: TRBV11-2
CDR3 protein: CASSPISGAYEQYF
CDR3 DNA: TGTGCCAGCAGCCCAATATCAGGGGCCTACGAGCAGTACTTC

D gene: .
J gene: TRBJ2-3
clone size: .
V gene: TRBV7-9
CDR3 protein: CASSSGQLGGTDTQYF
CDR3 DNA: TGTGCCAGCAGCTCAGGACAGCTTGGGGGCACAGATACGCAGTATTTT

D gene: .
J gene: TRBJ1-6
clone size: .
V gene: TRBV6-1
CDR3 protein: CASSEFRGTSPLHF
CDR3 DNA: TGTGCCAGCAGTGAGTTCAGGGGTACTTCACCCCTCCACTTT

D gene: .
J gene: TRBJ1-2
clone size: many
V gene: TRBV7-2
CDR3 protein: CASSLGENYGYTF
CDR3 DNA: TGTGCCAGCAGCTTAGGCGAGAACTATGGCTACACCTTC

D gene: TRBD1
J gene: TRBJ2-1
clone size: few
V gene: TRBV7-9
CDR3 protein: CASRPPGTGGNEQFF
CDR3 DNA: TGTGCCAGCAGGCCCCCCGGGACAGGGGGGAATGAGCAGTTCTTC

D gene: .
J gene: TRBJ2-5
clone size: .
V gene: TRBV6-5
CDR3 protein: CASSSPWRGETQYF
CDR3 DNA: TGTGCCAGCAGTTCGCCGTGGCGAGGAGAGACCCAGTACTTC